This T cell receptor beta chain emerged from a study of T cells in Graves' hyperthyroidism and ophthalmopathy. This CDR3 is 11 amino acids long. Between the trimmed V and J ends, which lost 6 bases and 6 bases, there was a span of 5 bases. CDR1 is MRHNA, CDR2 SNTAGT, per germline. RNA transcripts were the template for amplifying TCR beta CDR3 regions. The primer set for the first-round RT-PCR of the TCR CDR3 was HTBI. TCRdb reprocessed the multiplex PCR reads with MiXCR, giving one entry per CDR3 protein. Among 95,000 to 100,000 distinct CDR3 sequences listed, about 51% were seen once. General study findings and limits: Most thyroid clonotypes expanded above 0.001 appeared in blood too.

Points on this clonotype: Its antigen remains unknown.

The sequenced sample consisted of blood. The chain uses TRBV6-4 and TRBJ2-2; no clear D. This receptor was taken from a woman aged 40 to 49 with Graves' hyperthyroidism. CDR3 nucleotides: TGTGCCAGCAGGGATTCCGGGGAGCTGTTTTTT. This codes for CASRDSGELFF.